This paragraph covers one TCR beta chain sequence. Per the original methods: Quantification of nucleated cells was approximated via reference gene primer amplification. Profiled with immunoSEQ multiplex PCR; TCRdb holds only in-frame clones, not every one. Clone size and V and J calls were adopted from that table, with D and trimming inferred from the DNA. Altogether 200,000 to 250,000 clones are present, roughly 84% being singletons, with the ten largest covering less than 4%. The data derive from a study of blood T cell repertoires in COVID-19. For the study at large: From the United States, Italy and Spain came samples of acute and convalescent COVID-19.

The V gene's germline CDR1 is KGHSH and CDR2 LQKENI. The J segment lost 5 bases and the V segment lost 4 bases, leaving 7 bases of the junction unmatched. The CDR3 loop spans 15 amino acids. The V gene is TRBV18, the J gene TRBJ2-3; 9 bases agree with TRBD1. The sample consisted of peripheral blood. The receptor was derived from a woman older than 75 with acute or convalescent COVID-19. The CDR3: CASSQNRGRGDTQYF. DNA for the CDR3: TGTGCCAGCTCACAGAACAGGGGGCGCGGAGATACGCAGTATTTT.